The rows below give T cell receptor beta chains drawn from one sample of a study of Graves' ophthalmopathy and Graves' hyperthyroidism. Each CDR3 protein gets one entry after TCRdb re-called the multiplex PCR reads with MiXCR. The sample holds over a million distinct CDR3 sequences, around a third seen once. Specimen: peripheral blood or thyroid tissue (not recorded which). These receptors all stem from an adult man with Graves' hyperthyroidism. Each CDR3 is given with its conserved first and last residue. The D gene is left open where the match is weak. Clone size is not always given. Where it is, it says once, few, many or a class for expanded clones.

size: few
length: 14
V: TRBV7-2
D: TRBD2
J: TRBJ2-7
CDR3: CASSSPGTSVEQYF
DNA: TGTGCCAGCAGTTCGCCGGGGACTAGCGTAGAGCAGTACTTC

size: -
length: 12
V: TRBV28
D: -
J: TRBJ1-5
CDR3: CASSPPHQPQHF
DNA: TGTGCCAGCAGCCCGCCCCATCAGCCCCAGCATTTT

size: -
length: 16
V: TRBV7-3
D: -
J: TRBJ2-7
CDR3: CASNADKGHIPYEQYF
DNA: TGTGCCAGCAACGCAGATAAAGGACATATCCCCTACGAGCAGTACTTC

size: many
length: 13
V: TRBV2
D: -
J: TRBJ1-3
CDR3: CASRESPGNTIYF
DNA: TGTGCCAGCAGGGAATCGCCAGGAAACACCATATATTTT

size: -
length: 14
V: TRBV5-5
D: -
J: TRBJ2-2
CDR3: CASSQPQGPGELFF
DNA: TGTGCCAGCAGCCAACCGCAAGGGCCCGGGGAGCTGTTTTTT

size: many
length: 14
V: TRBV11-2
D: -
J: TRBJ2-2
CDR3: CASSHDRPTGELFF
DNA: TGTGCCAGCAGCCACGACAGACCCACCGGGGAGCTGTTTTTT

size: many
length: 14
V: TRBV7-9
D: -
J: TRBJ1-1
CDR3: CASSTQRRNTEAFF
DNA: TGTGCCAGCAGCACACAACGACGGAACACTGAAGCTTTCTTT

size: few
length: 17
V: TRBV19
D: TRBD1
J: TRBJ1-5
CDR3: CASSSYRDRYSNQPQHF
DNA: TGTGCCAGTAGTAGCTACCGGGACAGGTATAGCAATCAGCCCCAGCATTTT

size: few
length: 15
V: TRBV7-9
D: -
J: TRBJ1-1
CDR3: CASSSYQGMNTEAFF
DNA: TGTGCCAGCAGCTCATATCAGGGTATGAACACTGAAGCTTTCTTT

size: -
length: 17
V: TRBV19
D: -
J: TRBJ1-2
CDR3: CASSIVLSQGQRGGYTF
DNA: TGTGCCAGTAGTATAGTACTTTCACAGGGTCAACGAGGTGGCTACACCTTC

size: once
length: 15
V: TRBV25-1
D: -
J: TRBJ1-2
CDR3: CASSDPGLGGYGYTF
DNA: TGTGCCAGCAGTGACCCGGGACTAGGGGGCTATGGCTACACCTTC

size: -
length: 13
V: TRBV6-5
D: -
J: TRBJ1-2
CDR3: CASSQAGPGGYTF
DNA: TGTGCCAGCAGCCAAGCGGGGCCCGGCGGCTACACCTTC

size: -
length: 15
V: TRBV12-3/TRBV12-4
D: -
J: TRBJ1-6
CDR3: CASSPRQGNYSPLHF
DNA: TGTGCCAGCAGCCCCCGTCAGGGCAACTACTCACCCCTCCACTTT

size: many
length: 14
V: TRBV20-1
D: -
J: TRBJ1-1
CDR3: CSARPRTASSEAFF
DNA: TGCAGTGCTAGGCCTCGGACAGCCTCCTCTGAAGCTTTCTTT

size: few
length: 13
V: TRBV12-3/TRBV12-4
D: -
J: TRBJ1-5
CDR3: CASSPNDSQPQHF
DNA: TGTGCCAGCAGCCCGAATGACAGCCAGCCCCAGCATTTT

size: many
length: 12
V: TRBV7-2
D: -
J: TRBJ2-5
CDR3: CASSFPGETQYF
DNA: TGTGCCAGCAGCTTCCCCGGGGAGACCCAGTACTTC

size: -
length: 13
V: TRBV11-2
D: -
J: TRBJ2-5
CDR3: CASSPGVRGTQYF
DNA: TGTGCCAGCAGCCCCGGTGTTAGAGGGACCCAGTACTTC

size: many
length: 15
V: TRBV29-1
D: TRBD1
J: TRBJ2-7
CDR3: CSVEDVGQGAYEQYF
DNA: TGCAGCGTTGAAGACGTGGGACAGGGCGCCTACGAGCAGTACTTC

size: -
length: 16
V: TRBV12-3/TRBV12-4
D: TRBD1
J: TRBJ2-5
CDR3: CASSPQPGTGGRTQYF
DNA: TGTGCCAGCAGTCCCCAACCCGGGACAGGGGGTAGGACCCAGTACTTC

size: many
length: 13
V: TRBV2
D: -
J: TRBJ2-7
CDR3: CASSWVGGDEQYF
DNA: TGTGCCAGCAGCTGGGTTGGGGGAGACGAGCAGTACTTC

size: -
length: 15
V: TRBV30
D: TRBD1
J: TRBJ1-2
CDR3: CAWRKTGTGINGYTF
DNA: TGTGCCTGGCGCAAAACCGGGACAGGGATCAATGGCTACACCTTC

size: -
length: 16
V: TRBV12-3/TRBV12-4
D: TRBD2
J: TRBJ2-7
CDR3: CASSPVPGLGGNEQYF
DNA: TGTGCCAGCAGCCCTGTCCCGGGACTAGGTGGTAACGAGCAGTACTTC

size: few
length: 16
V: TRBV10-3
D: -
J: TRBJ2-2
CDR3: CASSYLRTSNTGELFF
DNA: TGTGCCAGCAGTTACTTGCGTACAAGTAACACCGGGGAGCTGTTTTTT

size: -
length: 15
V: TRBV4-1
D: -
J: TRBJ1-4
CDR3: CASSPGTETNEKLFF
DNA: TGCGCCAGCAGCCCTGGGACGGAAACTAATGAAAAACTGTTTTTT

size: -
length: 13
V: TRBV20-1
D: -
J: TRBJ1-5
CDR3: CSARDTGSSNQHF
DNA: TGCAGTGCTAGAGATACAGGGTCCAGCAATCAGCATTTT

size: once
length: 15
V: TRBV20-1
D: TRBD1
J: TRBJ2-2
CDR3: CSATRWDRVSGELFF
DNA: TGCAGTGCCACAAGGTGGGACAGGGTATCTGGGGAGCTGTTTTTT

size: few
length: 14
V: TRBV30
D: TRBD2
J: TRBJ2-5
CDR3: CAWSGTGSGGAWYF
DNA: TGTGCCTGGAGTGGGACCGGTAGCGGGGGGGCGTGGTACTTC

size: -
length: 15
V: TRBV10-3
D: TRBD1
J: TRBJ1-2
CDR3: CASVHRGGGNYGYTF
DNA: TGTGCCAGCGTACACAGGGGCGGTGGCAACTATGGCTACACCTTC

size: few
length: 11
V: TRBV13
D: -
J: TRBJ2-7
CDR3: CASRTAYEQYF
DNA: TGTGCCAGCAGGACAGCGTACGAGCAGTACTTC

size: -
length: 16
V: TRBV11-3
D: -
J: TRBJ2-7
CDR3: CASSQSHGTGTYEQYF
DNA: TGCGCCAGCAGCCAATCACATGGGACGGGCACCTACGAGCAGTACTTC

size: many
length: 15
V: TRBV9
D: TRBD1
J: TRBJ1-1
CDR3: CASSRRQGRDTEAFF
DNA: TGTGCCAGCAGCCGAAGACAGGGGAGGGACACTGAAGCTTTCTTT

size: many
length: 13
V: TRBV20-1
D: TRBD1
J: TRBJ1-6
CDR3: CSRYRGGNSPLHF
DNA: TGCAGTCGTTACAGGGGAGGGAATTCACCCCTCCACTTT

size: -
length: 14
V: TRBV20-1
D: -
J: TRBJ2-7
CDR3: CSARDGDGSHEQYF
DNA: TGCAGTGCTAGAGACGGAGACGGTTCCCACGAGCAGTACTTC

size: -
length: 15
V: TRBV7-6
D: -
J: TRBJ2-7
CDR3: CASSLSPGETYEQYF
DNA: TGTGCCAGCAGCTTGTCCCCGGGAGAGACCTACGAGCAGTACTTC

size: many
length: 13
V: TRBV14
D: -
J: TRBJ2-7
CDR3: CASSQVPLREQYF
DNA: TGTGCCAGCAGCCAAGTCCCCCTCCGCGAGCAGTACTTC

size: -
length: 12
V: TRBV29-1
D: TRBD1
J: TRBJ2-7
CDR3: CSSADRPYEQYF
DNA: TGCAGCTCCGCGGACAGGCCCTACGAGCAGTACTTC

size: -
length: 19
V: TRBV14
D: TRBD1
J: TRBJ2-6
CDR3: CASSPLAIPGGAGANVLTF
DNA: TGTGCCAGCAGCCCATTAGCCATTCCAGGGGGCGCTGGGGCCAACGTCCTGACTTTC

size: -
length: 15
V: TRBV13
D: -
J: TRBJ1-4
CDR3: CASRRRVDSTRKLFF
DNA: TGTGCCAGCAGGCGAAGAGTGGACAGTACTCGAAAACTGTTTTTT

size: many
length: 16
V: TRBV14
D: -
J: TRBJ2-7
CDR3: CASSRTGTLATYEQYF
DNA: TGTGCCAGCAGCCGCACCGGGACACTTGCGACCTACGAGCAGTACTTC

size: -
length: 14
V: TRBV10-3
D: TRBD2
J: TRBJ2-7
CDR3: CAISPTSGSYEQYF
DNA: TGTGCCATCAGTCCCACTAGCGGGAGTTACGAGCAGTACTTC

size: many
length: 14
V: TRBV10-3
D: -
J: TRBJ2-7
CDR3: CAISPGGQTYEQYF
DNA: TGTGCCATCAGTCCCGGGGGCCAGACGTACGAGCAGTACTTC

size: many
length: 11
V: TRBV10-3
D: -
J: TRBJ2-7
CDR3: CAISAGDEQYF
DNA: TGTGCCATCAGCGCAGGGGACGAGCAGTACTTC

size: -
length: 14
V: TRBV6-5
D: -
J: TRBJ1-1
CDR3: CASSRVRRDTEAFF
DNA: TGTGCCAGCAGTCGCGTCCGAAGGGACACTGAAGCTTTCTTT

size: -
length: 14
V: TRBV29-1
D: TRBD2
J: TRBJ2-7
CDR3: CSVEKTSGGAEQYF
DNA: TGCAGCGTTGAAAAGACTAGCGGGGGGGCCGAGCAGTACTTC

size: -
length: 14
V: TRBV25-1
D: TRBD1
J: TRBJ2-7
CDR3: CATSTGMVSYEQYF
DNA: TGTGCCACCTCGACAGGGATGGTCTCCTACGAGCAGTACTTC

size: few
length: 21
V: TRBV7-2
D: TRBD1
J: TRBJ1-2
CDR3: CASSQGAGQGGRGQGYYGYTF
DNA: TGTGCCAGCAGCCAGGGCGCAGGACAGGGCGGACGGGGCCAAGGATACTATGGCTACACCTTC

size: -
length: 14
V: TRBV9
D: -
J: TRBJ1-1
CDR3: CASSVDVVSTEAFF
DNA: TGTGCCAGCAGCGTAGACGTGGTGAGCACTGAAGCTTTCTTT

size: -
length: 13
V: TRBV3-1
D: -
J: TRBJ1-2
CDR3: CASSQERIYGYTF
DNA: TGTGCCAGCAGCCAAGAGCGGATCTATGGCTACACCTTC

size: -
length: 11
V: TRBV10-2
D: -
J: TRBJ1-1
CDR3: CISRRNTEAFF
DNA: TGCATAAGTCGGAGGAACACTGAAGCTTTCTTT

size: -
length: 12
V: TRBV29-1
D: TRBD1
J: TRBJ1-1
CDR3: CSVDGTGTEAFF
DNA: TGCAGCGTCGACGGGACAGGAACAGAAGCTTTCTTT

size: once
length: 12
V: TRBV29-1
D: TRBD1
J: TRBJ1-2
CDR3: CSSPGQNYGYTF
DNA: TGCAGCTCCCCGGGACAGAACTATGGCTACACCTTC

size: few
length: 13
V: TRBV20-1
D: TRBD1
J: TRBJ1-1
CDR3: CSASGAGTGDAFF
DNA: TGCAGTGCTAGTGGGGCAGGGACAGGGGACGCTTTCTTT

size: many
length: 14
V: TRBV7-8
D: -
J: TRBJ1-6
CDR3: CASSPEDRNSPLHF
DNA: TGTGCCAGCAGCCCGGAGGACAGAAATTCACCCCTCCACTTT

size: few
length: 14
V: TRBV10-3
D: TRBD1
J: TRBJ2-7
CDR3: CAISPAGQAYEQYF
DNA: TGTGCCATCAGTCCGGCGGGACAGGCCTACGAGCAGTACTTC

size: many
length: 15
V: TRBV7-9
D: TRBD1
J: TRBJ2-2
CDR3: CASSPTGGSTGELFF
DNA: TGTGCCAGCAGCCCGACAGGGGGATCAACCGGGGAGCTGTTTTTT

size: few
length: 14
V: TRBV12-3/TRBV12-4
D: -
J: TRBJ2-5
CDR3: CASSFLSGMETQYF
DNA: TGTGCCAGCAGTTTCTTATCCGGGATGGAGACCCAGTACTTC

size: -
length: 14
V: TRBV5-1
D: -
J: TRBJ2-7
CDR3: CASSLDGEVGEQYF
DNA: TGCGCCAGCAGCTTGGACGGGGAAGTTGGCGAGCAGTACTTC